What follows are 20 T cell receptor beta chains derived from one specimen sequenced in a study of early T cells in non-severe SARS-CoV-2 infection. TCRdb passed the 5' RACE reads through MiXCR, listing each CDR3 protein once. In the table there are some 40,000 distinct CDR3 sequences, 3.5% to 4% of which are singletons. The sequenced material came from whole blood. The receptors derive from an adult who was a healthcare worker with PCR-confirmed SARS-CoV-2 infection or an uninfected control (not recorded which).

This clonotype was recorded a few times. This sequence joins TRBV12-5 and TRBJ2-3; D ambiguous. V lost 7 bases to trimming and J lost 6 bases, with 11 bases between them. This CDR3 region has 12 residues. Germline CDR1 and CDR2: LGHNT and FRNRAP. The DNA of the CDR3 is TGTGCTAGTGAATTAGCTAGGGATACGCAGTATTTT. Amino acid sequence: CASELARDTQYF.

This clonotype occurred many times. V is TRBV2 and J is TRBJ1-1; the D is unclear. The CDR3 loop spans 13 amino acids. V lost 8 bases to trimming and J lost 1 base, with 11 bases between them. In germline, CDR1 is SNHLY, CDR2 FYNNEI. In DNA, the CDR3 is TGTGCCAGCTTCCCACGAGAGAACACTGAAGCTTTCTTT. The encoded protein is CASFPRENTEAFF.

This clonotype was seen more than once but under ten times. The rearrangement joins TRBV29-1 to TRBJ2-2; 7 nucleotides line up with TRBD1. The CDR3 covers 14 residues. Per germline, CDR1 SQVTM and CDR2 ANQGSEA. Losses at the gene ends were 5 bases for V and 0 bases for J; bases not matched to a gene: 3. CDR3 bases: TGCAGCGTTCACAGGGGTCCGAACACCGGGGAGCTGTTTTTT. It translates to CSVHRGPNTGELFF.

This clonotype has a count of ten or more. The chain joins TRBV29-1 to TRBJ2-1, with D unresolved. Germline V lookup: CDR1 SQVTM, CDR2 ANQGSEA. The CDR3 has 12 residues. The ends were cut back, 6 bases at V and 6 bases at J, with 12 bases in the middle. The CDR3: CSVKVSSNEQFF. In DNA, the CDR3 is TGCAGCGTGAAAGTTTCTTCCAATGAGCAGTTCTTC.

This clonotype was detected many times. CDR3 bases: TGTGCCAGCAGTTTAAGCGGGAGGACCTACAATGAGCAGTTCTTC. Translating it yields CASSLSGRTYNEQFF. The chain employs TRBV12-3 or TRBV12-4 and TRBJ2-1; 9 bases match TRBD2. With 2 bases clipped from V and 2 bases from J, the junction kept 1 base outside the gene matches. This CDR3 region has 15 residues.

The table lists this clonotype with many counts. The rearrangement links TRBV27 to TRBJ1-1; D might be TRBD1 (5 bases). This CDR3 has 17 amino acids. Germline CDR1 and CDR2: MNHEY and SMNVEV (reference sequence). Trimming took 2 bases from V and 2 from J, leaving 18 bases between them. CDR3 sequence (DNA): TGTGCCAGCAGTTTACGGGGGGGAGGTTATGTAAACACTGAAGCTTTCTTT. This gives the protein CASSLRGGGYVNTEAFF.

This chain uses TRBV12-3 or TRBV12-4 with TRBJ1-2; no clear D gene. V lost 4 bases and J 2 bases, leaving 2 bases between the germline ends. CDR3 size: 11 residues. The CDR3 sequence: CASSWNYGYTF. The CDR3, as DNA: TGTGCCAGCAGTTGGAACTATGGCTACACCTTC.

This clonotype was recorded many times. V and J are TRBV18 and TRBJ2-7; D possibly corresponds to TRBD2 (6 bases). Germline assignment: CDR1 KGHSH and CDR2 LQKENI. The V gene lost 3 bases and the J gene lost 0 bases, with 12 bases spanning the gap. The CDR3 runs 15 residues. The CDR3: CASSPPGESSYEQYV. The CDR3 DNA reads TGTGCCAGCTCACCCCCGGGAGAGAGCTCCTACGAGCAGTACGTC.

This clonotype was seen repeatedly, ten times or more. The chain recombines TRBV5-1 with TRBJ2-7, with D possibly matching TRBD2 (5 bases). The CDR3 loop spans 15 amino acids. The V gene's germline CDR1 is SGHRS and CDR2 YFSETQ. With 4 bases removed from V and 1 base from J, the gap between germline ends came to 15 bases. The DNA of the CDR3 is TGCGCCAGCAGCCCCGGTCCGGGGTGGTCCTACGAGCAGTACGTC. Amino acid sequence: CASSPGPGWSYEQYV.

V is TRBV30 and J is TRBJ2-1; 11 bases match TRBD2. V was clipped by 2 bases and J by 5 bases; unmatched bases: 8. In germline, CDR1 is GTSNPN, CDR2 SVGIG (reference sequence). CDR3 length: 16 amino acids. The CDR3 sequence is CAWSTTSGTKNNEQFF. The CDR3 nucleotides read TGTGCCTGGAGTACGACTAGCGGGACGAAAAACAATGAGCAGTTCTTC.

At least ten counts were recorded for this clonotype. The rearrangement joins TRBV7-2 to TRBJ1-5; 9 bases line up with TRBD1. This CDR3 spans 13 amino acids. Germline CDR1 is SGHTA and CDR2 is FQGNSA. The CDR3 loop reads CATGTGSNQPQHF. The CDR3 DNA is TGTGCTACCGGGACAGGGAGCAATCAGCCCCAGCATTTT. The variable domain in full, with the rest retrieved from reference TRBV7-2 and TRBJ1-5, is GAGVSQSPSNKVTEKGKDVELRCDPISGHTALYWYRQSLGQGLEFLIYFQGNSAPDKSGLPSDRFSAERTGGSVSTLTIQRTQQEDSAVYLCATGTGSNQPQHFGDGTRLSIL.

This clonotype was counted at least ten times. The chain uses TRBV21-1 and TRBJ1-1; TRBD1 was called by the table and not checked on the DNA. TRBV21-1 is listed as a pseudogene. This CDR3 is built from 15 residues. As DNA, the CDR3 is TGTGCCAGCACCCCCAGGGGGGAAAAGAACACTGAAGCTTTCTTT. This encodes CASTPRGEKNTEAFF.

This clonotype is labeled medium-sized. The rearrangement links TRBV6-2 or TRBV6-3 to TRBJ1-4, with D tentatively TRBD1 (5 bases). The CDR3 is 19 amino acids. V gave up 3 bases and J gave up 6 bases, with 26 bases separating them. Germline assignment: CDR1 MNHEY and CDR2 SVGEGT. DNA for the CDR3: TGTGCCAGCAGTTATCCCTCCTTCCGGGACGGACCTTTGGATGAAAAACTGTTTTTT. Its protein is CASSYPSFRDGPLDEKLFF.

The chain employs TRBV5-1 and TRBJ1-4, with 9 bases identical to TRBD1. CDR1 and CDR2 from the germline V gene are SGHRS and YFSETQ. The CDR3 totals 14 residues. The V and J ends lost 4 bases and 8 bases, in that order; junction bases with no gene match: 6. Here the CDR3 reads CASSPRQGEEKLFF. CDR3 nucleotides: TGCGCCAGCAGCCCAAGACAGGGGGAGGAAAAACTGTTTTTT.

This clonotype has ten or more counts. The V and J genes are TRBV4-3 and TRBJ1-2; D is ambiguous. The V and J ends lost 4 bases and 2 bases respectively, with 17 bases between them. CDR3 length: 16 residues. Germline assignment: CDR1 LGHNA and CDR2 YSLEER. The CDR3 coding sequence is TGCGCCAGCAGCCTTAACCAAGGATGGCAGAACTATGGCTACACCTTC. It yields the protein CASSLNQGWQNYGYTF.

This clonotype was found many times. The chain has TRBV7-9 and TRBJ2-3; 8 nucleotides line up with TRBD1. The V and J ends lost 4 bases and 1 base, in that order; junction bases with no gene match: 1. This CDR3 region has 14 residues. Germline lookup yields CDR1 SEHNR and CDR2 FQNEAQ (reference sequence). Written as DNA, the CDR3 is TGTGCCAGCAGCTGGGGACAGGGCACAGATACGCAGTATTTT. It is translated as CASSWGQGTDTQYF.

The J gene is TRBJ2-1, the V gene TRBV20-1; maybe TRBD2 (8 bases). The CDR3 has 16 amino acids. Germline lookup yields CDR1 DFQATT and CDR2 SNEGSKA (reference sequence). The V gene lost 6 bases and the J gene lost 7 bases, with 25 bases spanning the gap. The CDR3 DNA reads as TGCAGTGCCCAGGGGGGACTAGACACCTTCAGGAATGAGCAGTTCTTC. The encoded protein is CSAQGGLDTFRNEQFF.

This clonotype was seen at least ten times. The chain has TRBV4-1 and TRBJ2-1; 14 bases fit TRBD2. Germline CDR1 is MGHRA and CDR2 is YSYEKL. V lost 4 bases, J lost 4 bases, and 6 bases stayed unmatched. CDR3 length: 17 amino acids. DNA for the CDR3: TGCGCCAGCAGCCGTGGGACTAGCGGGAGTATATACAATGAGCAGTTCTTC. Protein product: CASSRGTSGSIYNEQFF.

This clonotype was seen at least ten times. This chain joins TRBV11-2 and TRBJ1-1; weak D call: TRBD1 (5 bases). Per the germline V gene, CDR1 is SGHAT and CDR2 is FQNNGV. Trimming removed 1 base at V and 5 bases at J, with 11 bases between. The CDR3 extends over 14 amino acids. The CDR3 nucleotides are TGTGCCAGCAGCTTAGCGGGGACGGGGACTGAAGCTTTCTTT. It yields the protein CASSLAGTGTEAFF.

The V and J genes are TRBV7-8 and TRBJ1-2, with TRBD1 identical over 7 bases. Germline CDR1 SGHVS, CDR2 FQNEAQ. CDR3 size: 12 residues. The V gene end was trimmed by 5 bases and the J gene end by 7 bases; junction bases not matched to a gene: 4. CDR3 coding DNA: TGTGCCAGCAGCCTGCAGGGGGGTGGCTACACCTTC. Translated: CASSLQGGGYTF.